This record covers a single TCR beta chain. The antigen it recognizes is unknown. Per-base qualities were not stored, and no clone one base away is much larger. Sequences SEHNR (CDR1) and FQNEAQ (CDR2) are obtained from the germline V gene (reference sequence). Between the V and J ends, shortened by 0 bases and 7 bases respectively, the junction contains 13 bases. Spanning cysteine to phenylalanine, the CDR3 consists of 14 amino acids. CDR3 DNA only is kept here, 42 bases in frame from base 1. DNA was extracted from blood mononuclear cells, and the same DNA was used for both TCR and STAT3 sequencing. This sample was taken from a study of STAT3 mutations in large granular lymphocyte leukemia (dated by TCRdb to about 2019). Background on the whole study: In roughly half of the longitudinally sequenced T-LGLL patients, canonical activating STAT3 mutations were detected. One or more immunosuppressive therapy regimens were given to more than half of T-LGLL patients, and hematologic response was seen in about 43% of the treated patients. Patients with T-cell large granular lymphocyte leukemia underwent serial deep sequencing of TCRbeta CDR3 and STAT3 to reconstruct clonal hierarchy and dynamics. From an initial cohort of hundreds of LGL patients, 15 to 20 representative T-LGLL cases were chosen for longitudinal sequencing of TCRbeta and STAT3. A couple of patients with natural killer LGL leukemia were also sequenced longitudinally as controls within the study. Each patient was sequenced at an average of approximately 4 time points, ranging from 2 to 8 samplings.

TCRbeta libraries were sequenced on an Illumina MiSeq, averaging around 38,000 productive templates per sample. TCRbeta CDR3 libraries were generated with the immunoSEQ assay using multiplex PCR amplification. In the source study's methods: Repertoire diversity was calculated as previously defined, with values near 0 taken to indicate extremely monoclonal samples. Held by TCRdb, this immuneACCESS table contains in-frame sequences only and omits some clones. Under half of the omission traces to an unresolved V gene where checked; the cause of the rest is unknown. V and J calls and clone size are those listed in that table; D and trimming were worked out from the DNA. The sample profile shows some 10,000 clones; 45% to 65% of them were found once. In total, the top ten clones hold approximately 9.6% of the sample. Broad study findings and their caveats: Every T-LGLL patient showed at least one immunodominant TCRbeta clonotype, and about half showed multiple immunodominant subclonotypes. Because no samples were available when a clone first appeared, clonal expansion had to be inferred from samplings taken at other points. TCR clonotype switching after therapy was seen in about 30% of the 18 patients, with all newly emerging clones being STAT3 wild type. Several patients had a dominant TCR clone burden greater than the STAT3 mutant burden, which suggests that the STAT3 mutation arose secondarily within a clone that had already expanded. Because codominant clonotypes persisted in some patients, a small but highly pathogenic clone may have been missed. Linking therapy response to changes in TCR clonal burden was complicated by variable intervals between samplings and by differing treatment regimens.

The sequence was obtained from a boy aged 5-17 years with T-cell large granular lymphocyte leukemia. Some clones in this sample may be carry-over from other donors' samples. The age is the age at diagnosis. The chain links TRBV7-9 with TRBJ2-7, with the D gene uncertain. The specimen sequenced was peripheral blood mononuclear cells. CDR3 sequence: CASSLAGHLGEQYF. Here is the DNA: TGTGCCAGCAGCTTAGCAGGGCACCTCGGGGAGCAGTACTTC.